The 19 T cell receptor beta chains given below trace back to one sample, sequenced in a study of blood T cell repertoires in COVID-19. Produced via immunoSEQ multiplex PCR; TCRdb's table is partial and in-frame only. The sample comprises about 150,000 clones, approximately 84% of which are singletons, and around 2.7% rests with the top ten. The sample taken for sequencing was peripheral blood. Receptor source: a woman older than 75 with COVID-19, enrolled during active disease.

A word on this clone: The junction does not match germline at one end; this may be a read error. Other DNA sequences in the same sample also yield this CDR3. The DNA for the CDR3 is TGTGCCAGCAGTTCCACCCTAATCAGACAGGGTGGGCTTTTT. Translating gives CASSSTLIRQGGLF. This chain uses TRBV28 with TRBJ1-4; TRBD1 agrees at 7 bases. Germline V gene data show CDR1 as MDHEN and CDR2 as SYDVKM. CDR3 size: 14 residues.

The J gene is TRBJ2-5, the V gene TRBV29-1, with D possibly TRBD2 on 5 matching bases. The germline V and J ends were trimmed by 3 bases and 0 bases, with 14 bases remaining between them. The CDR3 is 15 residues long. CDR1 SQVTM and CDR2 ANQGSEA come from the germline V gene. CDR3 residues: CSVDSMTGYQETQYF. The CDR3 bases are TGCAGCGTTGACTCGATGACGGGGTACCAAGAGACCCAGTACTTC.

The chain combines TRBV12-3 or TRBV12-4 with TRBJ1-1; no firm D call. This CDR3 region has 13 residues. Trimming shortened V by 6 bases and J by 11 bases, and 19 bases separated the two germline ends. CDR3 nucleotides: TGTGCCAGCAGCTGGCATGGATCCGAGGTGGCTTTCTTT. It specifies CASSWHGSEVAFF.

Only a few counts were recorded for this clone. The chain uses TRBV10-3 and TRBJ1-1, with D tentatively TRBD1 (5 bases). The CDR3 is made up of 15 amino acids. CDR1 and CDR2 from the germline V gene are ENHRY and SYGVKD. V shed 2 bases and J shed 4 bases, with 14 bases lying between them. CDR3 region: CAISEHGGRGTEAFF. CDR3 bases: TGTGCCATCAGTGAGCATGGGGGGAGGGGCACTGAAGCTTTCTTT.

The chain has TRBV2 and TRBJ2-2, with D tentatively TRBD1 (6 bases). This CDR3 is 12 amino acids long. Germline V gene data show CDR1 as SNHLY and CDR2 as FYNNEI. The V and J ends lost 8 bases and 3 bases respectively, with 7 bases between them. CDR3 amino acids: CASSGDTGELFF. CDR3 coding DNA: TGTGCCAGCTCAGGGGACACCGGGGAGCTGTTTTTT.

This clone was seen once. The genes are TRBV10-3 and TRBJ2-1, with D possibly TRBD1 on 6 matching bases. The V end lost 6 bases, the J end lost 7 bases, and 16 bases lay between the germline ends. This CDR3 has 14 amino acids. In germline, CDR1 is ENHRY, CDR2 SYGVKD. CDR3 sequence reads: CAIRTDRGTNEQFF. CDR3 DNA: TGTGCCATCAGGACGGATAGGGGGACAAATGAGCAGTTCTTC.

V is TRBV4-1 and J is TRBJ2-7; 9 bases agree with TRBD1. Trimming cost V 1 base and J 1 base; bases outside gene matches: 2. CDR3 length equals 15 residues. From germline, CDR1 is MGHRA and CDR2 YSYEKL. The CDR3 reads CASSQAGTGSYEQYF. DNA of the CDR3: TGCGCCAGCAGCCAAGCCGGGACAGGGTCCTACGAGCAGTACTTC.

This rearrangement joins TRBV19 to TRBJ2-7; 9 bases agree with TRBD1. The CDR3 totals 13 residues. Per germline, CDR1 LNHDA and CDR2 SQIVND (reference sequence). With V trimmed by 3 bases and J by 7 bases, 4 bases remained unmatched. CDR3 DNA: TGTGCCAGTAGTATGGACAGGGGTGAGGAGCAGTACTTC. It translates to CASSMDRGEEQYF.

The chain is built from TRBV7-3 and TRBJ2-2; 9 nucleotides align to TRBD2. This CDR3 comprises 16 residues. Unmatched junction bases numbered 5, after V lost 5 bases and J lost 1 base. Germline V gives CDR1 SGHTA, CDR2 FQGTGA. The CDR3 sequence is CASSPQAGGNTGELFF. The CDR3 bases are TGTGCCAGCAGCCCGCAAGCGGGAGGGAACACCGGGGAGCTGTTTTTT.

The genes are TRBV5-4 and TRBJ1-2; a weak D match, TRBD1 (5 bases). This CDR3 is 15 amino acids long. V was clipped by 5 bases and J by 5 bases, with 19 bases between them. CDR1 is SGHNT, CDR2 YYREEE, per germline (reference sequence). The CDR3 loop reads CASSPKWAGPYGYTF. In DNA form, the CDR3 reads TGTGCCAGCAGTCCTAAATGGGCAGGGCCATATGGCTACACCTTC.

The genes are TRBV11-1 and TRBJ1-1, with TRBD1 as a possible D gene (5 bases). This CDR3 has 13 residues. Germline V gives CDR1 SGHAT, CDR2 FQDESV (reference sequence). V lost 4 bases and J lost 1, with 7 bases in between. The CDR3 region is CASSSTGNTEAFF. The CDR3 region has the DNA TGTGCCAGCAGCTCTACAGGGAACACTGAAGCTTTCTTT.

The sample holds one count of this clone. The rearrangement uses TRBV10-2 and TRBJ1-2; perhaps TRBD1 as D (5 bases). This CDR3 spans 13 amino acids. V was clipped by 3 bases and J by 2 bases, with 7 bases between them. Germline V gene sequence: CDR1 WSHSY, CDR2 SAAADI. CDR3 residues: CASSDPGNYGYTF. CDR3 nucleotide sequence: TGCGCCAGCAGTGACCCAGGGAACTATGGCTACACCTTC.

This rearrangement joins TRBV5-1 to TRBJ2-1; possible D gene TRBD1, 5 bases. Germline V gene data show CDR1 as SGHRS and CDR2 as YFSETQ. V dropped 1 base and J dropped 6 bases, with 8 bases sitting between them. The CDR3 length is 13 residues. The CDR3 loop reads CASSLFGANEQFF. The CDR3 DNA is TGCGCCAGCAGCTTGTTTGGGGCCAATGAGCAGTTCTTC.

J is TRBJ2-2 and V is TRBV5-8, with 10 nucleotides matching TRBD1. This CDR3 is 16 amino acids long. Looked up from germline, CDR1 is SGHTS and CDR2 is YDEGEE. Germline trimming cut 5 bases from V and 4 bases from J; bases unmatched to any gene: 8. In DNA, the CDR3 is TGTGCCAGCAGGATGAGACAGGGGGCCGGCACCGGGGAGCTGTTTTTT. Amino acid sequence: CASRMRQGAGTGELFF.

The chain has TRBV18 and TRBJ2-3, with TRBD1 identical over 9 bases. This CDR3 has 15 residues. Germline CDR1 reads KGHSH; CDR2 reads LQKENI. V lost 0 bases to trimming and J lost 4 bases; unmatched junction nucleotides: 2. The chain's CDR3 is CASSPPGQGPDTQYF. The CDR3 nucleotides are TGTGCCAGCTCACCACCGGGACAGGGTCCAGATACGCAGTATTTT.

With regard to this clone: The sample contains more than one DNA sequence encoding this CDR3. The J gene is TRBJ2-7, the V gene TRBV27; 11 positions match TRBD2. V lost 4 bases, J lost 2 bases, and 4 bases stayed unmatched. Germline V gene data show CDR1 as MNHEY and CDR2 as SMNVEV (reference sequence). This CDR3 has 15 residues. DNA of the CDR3: TGTGCCAGCAGTTCCTTAGCGGGAGGGCCCTACGAGCAGTACTTC. Translation: CASSSLAGGPYEQYF.

CDR3 amino acids: CASGPGTANTGELFF. The CDR3 DNA follows: TGTGCCAGTGGACCCGGGACAGCTAACACCGGGGAGCTGTTTTTT. This chain uses TRBV19 with TRBJ2-2; 7 nucleotides agree with TRBD1. Unmatched junction bases numbered 8, after V lost 8 bases and J lost 2 bases. This CDR3 comprises 15 residues. Germline V gene sequence: CDR1 LNHDA, CDR2 SQIVND (reference sequence).

This chain joins TRBV5-1 and TRBJ2-3; perhaps TRBD2 as D (5 bases). V dropped 4 bases and J dropped 5 bases, with 11 bases sitting between them. CDR1 is SGHRS, CDR2 YFSETQ, per germline. CDR3 length: 13 residues. The CDR3 DNA is TGCGCCAGCAGCAGCACTAGGGAAGATACGCAGTATTTT. Translating it yields CASSSTREDTQYF.

This clone has only one observation. The gene calls are TRBV5-1 and TRBJ2-1; TRBD2 agrees at 11 bases. J lost 3 bases, V lost 7 bases, and 6 bases had no gene match. The CDR3 runs 15 residues. Germline-derived CDR1 and CDR2 are SGHRS and YFSETQ. The CDR3 loop reads CASSKGTSGYNEQFF. The CDR3 coding sequence is TGCGCCAGCTCCAAGGGGACTAGCGGCTACAATGAGCAGTTCTTC.